This TCR beta chain came from a study of T-cell memory formation after mild COVID-19. Overall study context: The study found TCR clusters largely donor specific.

Germline values: CDR1 SEHNR, CDR2 FQNEAQ (reference sequence). With 5 bases removed from V and 6 bases from J, the gap between germline ends came to 10 bases. The CDR3 contains 12 residues. Study-level points and caveats: Clones shrinking between day 15 and 85 showed a balanced CD4/CD8 split, and those that grew later tilted toward CD4+.

5'RACE with constant-segment primers yielded barcoded, UMI-tagged TCR alpha and TCR beta cDNA libraries. Using its own MiXCR run on the 5' RACE reads, TCRdb lists one record per CDR3 protein. The sample holds roughly 510,000 distinct CDR3 sequences; roughly 17% are singletons and the top ten take roughly 7.8%. Of note for this clonotype: Its antigen is unknown.

Material for sequencing was PBMCs or a T cell subset sorted from them (not recorded which). The sequence derives from an adult woman who had mild COVID-19 (a few samples of this study predate the infection). Cell type and time point are not known. The chain is built from TRBV7-9 and TRBJ1-1; D possibly corresponds to TRBD1 (5 bases). The CDR3 DNA is TGTGCCAGCAGCGTCGGGGGTGCTGAAGCTTTCTTT. Translation: CASSVGGAEAFF.